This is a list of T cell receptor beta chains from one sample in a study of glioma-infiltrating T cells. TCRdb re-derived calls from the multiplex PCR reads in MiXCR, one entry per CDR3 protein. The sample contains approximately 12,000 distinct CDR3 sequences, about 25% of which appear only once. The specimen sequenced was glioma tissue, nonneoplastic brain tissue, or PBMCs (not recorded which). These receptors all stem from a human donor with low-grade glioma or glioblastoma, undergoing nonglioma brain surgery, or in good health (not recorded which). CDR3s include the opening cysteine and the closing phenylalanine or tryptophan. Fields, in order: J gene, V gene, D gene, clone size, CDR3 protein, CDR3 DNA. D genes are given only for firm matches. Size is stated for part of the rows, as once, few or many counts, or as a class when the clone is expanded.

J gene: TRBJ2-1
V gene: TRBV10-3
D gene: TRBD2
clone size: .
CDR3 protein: CAICSGLGNEQFF
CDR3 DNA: TGTGCCATCTGTAGCGGACTAGGAAATGAGCAGTTCTTC

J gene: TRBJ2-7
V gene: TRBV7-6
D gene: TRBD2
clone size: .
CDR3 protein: CASSLAGTSGSREQYF
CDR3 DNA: TGTGCCAGCAGCTTAGCGGGGACTAGCGGGAGCCGCGAGCAGTACTTC

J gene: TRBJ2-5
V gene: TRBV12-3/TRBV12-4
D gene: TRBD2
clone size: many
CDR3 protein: CASSLWTSGSGETQYF
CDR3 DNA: TGTGCCAGCAGTTTATGGACTAGCGGGAGTGGCGAGACCCAGTACTTC

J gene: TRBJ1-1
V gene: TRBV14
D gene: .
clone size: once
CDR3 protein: CASSSEIGWGTEAFF
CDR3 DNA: TGTGCCAGCAGCTCAGAGATAGGATGGGGCACTGAAGCTTTCTTT

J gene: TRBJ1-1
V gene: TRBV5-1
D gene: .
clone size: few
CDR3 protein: CASSFGADTEAFF
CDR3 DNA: TGCGCCAGCAGCTTTGGTGCGGACACTGAAGCTTTCTTT

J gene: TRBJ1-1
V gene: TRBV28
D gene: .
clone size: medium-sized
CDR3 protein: CASSVQRITEAFF
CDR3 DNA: TGTGCCAGCAGCGTCCAAAGGATCACTGAAGCTTTCTTT

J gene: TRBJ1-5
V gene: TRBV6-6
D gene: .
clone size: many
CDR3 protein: CASSYVPDEGTSNQPQHF
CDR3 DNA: TGTGCCAGCAGTTACGTTCCGGACGAGGGAACGAGCAATCAGCCCCAGCATTTT

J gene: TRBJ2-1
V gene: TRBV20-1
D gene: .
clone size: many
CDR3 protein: CSASVYPESFF
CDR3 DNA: TGCAGTGCTAGCGTATACCCCGAGTCGTTCTTC

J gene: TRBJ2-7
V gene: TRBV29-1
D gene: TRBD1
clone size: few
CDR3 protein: CSVSGTGNNEQYF
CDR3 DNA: TGCAGCGTTTCCGGGACAGGGAACAACGAGCAGTACTTC

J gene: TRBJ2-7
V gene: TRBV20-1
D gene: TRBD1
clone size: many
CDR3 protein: CSARDGGNTGDTYEQYF
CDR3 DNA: TGCAGTGCTAGAGATGGGGGCAATACAGGGGACACCTACGAGCAGTACTTC

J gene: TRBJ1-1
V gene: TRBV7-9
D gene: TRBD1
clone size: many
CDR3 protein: CASSLRRTGDTEAFF
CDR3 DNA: TGTGCCAGCAGCTTACGAAGGACAGGGGACACTGAAGCTTTCTTT

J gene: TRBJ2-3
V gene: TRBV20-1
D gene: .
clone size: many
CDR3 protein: CSAESTKARTTRQSDTQYF
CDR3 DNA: TGCAGTGCTGAATCTACCAAGGCCCGGACTACTCGTCAGTCAGATACGCAGTATTTT

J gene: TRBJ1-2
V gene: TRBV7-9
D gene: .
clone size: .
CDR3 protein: CASSPYDEGYGYTF
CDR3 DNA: TGTGCCAGCAGCCCATACGACGAGGGCTATGGCTACACCTTC

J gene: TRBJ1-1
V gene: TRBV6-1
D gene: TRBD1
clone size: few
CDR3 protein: CASSTRGRRWKYTEAFF
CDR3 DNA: TGTGCCAGCAGTACCAGGGGGCGCAGATGGAAATACACTGAAGCTTTCTTT

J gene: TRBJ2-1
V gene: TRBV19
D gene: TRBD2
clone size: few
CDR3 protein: CASSIGDYVNNEQFF
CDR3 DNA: TGTGCCAGTAGTATTGGGGACTACGTCAACAATGAGCAGTTCTTC

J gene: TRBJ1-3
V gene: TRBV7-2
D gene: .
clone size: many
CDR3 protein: CASSRGLPRSGNTIYF
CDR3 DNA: TGTGCCAGCAGCCGGGGTTTACCCCGCTCTGGAAACACCATATATTTT

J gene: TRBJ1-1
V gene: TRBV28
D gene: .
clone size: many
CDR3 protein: CASSLSGGGNTEAFF
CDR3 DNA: TGTGCCAGCAGCCTTTCAGGAGGGGGGAACACTGAAGCTTTCTTT

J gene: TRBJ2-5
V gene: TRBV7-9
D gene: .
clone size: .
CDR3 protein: CASSLGMGTGGLETQYF
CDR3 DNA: TGTGCCAGCAGCTTAGGGATGGGGACCGGGGGTCTGGAGACCCAGTACTTC

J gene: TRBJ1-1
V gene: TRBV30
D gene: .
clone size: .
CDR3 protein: CAWKRDTEAFF
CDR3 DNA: TGTGCCTGGAAGAGGGACACTGAAGCTTTCTTT

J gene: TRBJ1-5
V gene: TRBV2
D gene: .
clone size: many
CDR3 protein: CASSAAGALAPQHF
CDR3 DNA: TGTGCCAGCAGTGCTGCAGGGGCCCTGGCGCCCCAGCATTTT

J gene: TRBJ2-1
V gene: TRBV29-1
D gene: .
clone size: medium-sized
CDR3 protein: CSVELGALLNEQFF
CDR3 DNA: TGCAGCGTTGAGCTCGGGGCGCTCCTTAATGAGCAGTTCTTC

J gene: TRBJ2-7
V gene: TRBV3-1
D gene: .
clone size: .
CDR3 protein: CASSQEGETYEQYF
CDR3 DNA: TGTGCCAGCAGCCAAGAAGGGGAAACCTACGAGCAGTACTTC

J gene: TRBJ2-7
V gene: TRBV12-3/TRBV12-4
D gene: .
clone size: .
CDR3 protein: CASSLWNRDTGLNEQYF
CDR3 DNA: TGTGCCAGCAGTTTGTGGAACCGGGACACCGGTTTGAACGAGCAGTACTTC

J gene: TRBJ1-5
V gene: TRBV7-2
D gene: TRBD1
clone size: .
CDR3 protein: CASSPRGQASNQPQHF
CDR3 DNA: TGTGCCAGCAGCCCAAGGGGACAGGCGAGCAATCAGCCCCAGCATTTT

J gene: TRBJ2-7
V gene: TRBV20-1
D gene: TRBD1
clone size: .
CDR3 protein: CSATQPGTGVVYEQYF
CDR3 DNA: TGCAGTGCAACGCAACCCGGGACAGGGGTTGTGTACGAGCAGTACTTC

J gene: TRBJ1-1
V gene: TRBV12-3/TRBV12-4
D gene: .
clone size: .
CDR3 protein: CASTFFPDTEAFF
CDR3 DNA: TGTGCCAGCACCTTTTTTCCTGACACTGAAGCTTTCTTT

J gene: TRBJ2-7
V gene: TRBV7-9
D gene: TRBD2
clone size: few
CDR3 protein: CASERGLSYEQYF
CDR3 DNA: TGTGCCAGCGAGCGGGGACTCTCCTACGAGCAGTACTTC